These 9 T cell receptor beta chains originate from one sample sequenced in a study of T cell changes during pregnancy in multiple sclerosis. This table comes from immunoSEQ multiplex PCR, and its TCRdb copy is limited to in-frame clones, with some not included. Altogether 78,000 or so clones are present, roughly nine tenths being singletons, with the ten largest covering more than 1.4%. The sequencing here drew on peripheral blood, taken before pregnancy. Receptor source: a female donor with multiple sclerosis, enrolled in a pregnancy study.

V and J are TRBV9 and TRBJ1-5; D not resolved. This CDR3 contains 15 residues. Germline assignment: CDR1 SGDLS and CDR2 YYNGEE. Trimming stripped 1 base from V and 0 bases from J, with 8 bases between. CDR3 protein: CASSVSPGSNQPQHF. DNA for the CDR3: TGTGCCAGCAGCGTATCCCCAGGTAGCAATCAGCCCCAGCATTTT.

The table lists this clone with a count of one. V is TRBV5-6 and J is TRBJ1-5; unclear D gene. Germline V gene data show CDR1 as SGHDT and CDR2 as YYEEEE. The germline V and J ends were trimmed by 3 bases and 0 bases, with 4 bases remaining between them. CDR3 size: 13 residues. CDR3 in DNA: TGTGCCAGCAGCTCTAATAGCAATCAGCCCCAGCATTTT. Translated, it gives CASSSNSNQPQHF.

This chain links TRBV19 with TRBJ2-1; weak D call: TRBD2 (5 bases). V was clipped by 2 bases and J by 8 bases, with 7 bases between them. Germline CDR1 reads LNHDA; CDR2 reads SQIVND (reference sequence). This CDR3 is built from 12 residues. The CDR3 nucleotides are TGTGCCAGTAGTATAAGGCGGGATGAGCAGTTCTTC. Its translation is CASSIRRDEQFF.

V usage is TRBV7-6 and J usage is TRBJ1-1, with TRBD1 matching 8 bases. V lost 4 bases and J lost 1; bases outside the gene matches: 8. CDR1 is SGHVS, CDR2 FNYEAQ, per germline. The CDR3 covers 16 residues. The CDR3 nucleotides are TGTGCCAGCAGCTCCCGGACAGGGCTGAGGAACACTGAAGCTTTCTTT. This gives the protein CASSSRTGLRNTEAFF.

This chain links TRBV28 with TRBJ1-5, with D uncertain. The CDR3 spans 11 residues. CDR1 and CDR2 from the germline V gene are MDHEN and SYDVKM. Trimming removed 6 bases at V and 14 bases at J, with 14 bases between. The CDR3 here is CASSSRGAKHF. CDR3 sequence (DNA): TGTGCCAGCAGCTCCCGAGGTGCCAAGCATTTT.

The rearrangement uses TRBV9 and TRBJ2-1; weak D call: TRBD1 (5 bases). V was pared by 0 bases and J by 3 bases, with 10 bases between. The germline gives CDR1 SGDLS, CDR2 YYNGEE. The length of the CDR3 is 15 residues. The CDR3: CASSVELRGYNEQFF. In DNA form, the CDR3 reads TGTGCCAGCAGCGTAGAACTTAGGGGCTACAATGAGCAGTTCTTC.

The chain uses TRBV5-4 and TRBJ2-3, with D possibly matching TRBD1 (7 bases). Deletions cut 4 bases from V and 4 bases from J, with 13 bases between. Germline-derived CDR1 and CDR2 are SGHNT and YYREEE (reference sequence). This CDR3 spans 14 amino acids. The CDR3 sequence: CASSAGGGSDTQYF. The CDR3 DNA sequence: TGTGCCAGCAGCGCCGGAGGGGGCTCAGATACGCAGTATTTT.

V usage is TRBV5-4 and J usage is TRBJ2-6; D perhaps matches TRBD1 (5 bases). Germline V gene sequence: CDR1 SGHNT, CDR2 YYREEE (reference sequence). Trimming cost V 4 bases and J 0 bases, with 20 bases left between them. CDR3 length: 19 amino acids. In nucleotides, the CDR3 is TGTGCCAGCAGCGAAACCCAGGGTAGCCTCTTCTCTGGGGCCAACGTCCTGACTTTC. Translated, it gives CASSETQGSLFSGANVLTF.

The rearrangement uses TRBV9 and TRBJ2-3, with D tentatively TRBD1 (6 bases). The CDR3 is made up of 14 amino acids. Looked up from germline, CDR1 is SGDLS and CDR2 is YYNGEE. V gave up 3 bases and J gave up 4 bases, with 12 bases separating them. In nucleotides, the CDR3 is TGTGCCAGCAGCGAATCCAGGGGTGCAGATACGCAGTATTTT. Encoded protein: CASSESRGADTQYF. Full variable domain (rest looked up from reference TRBV9 and TRBJ2-3): DSGVTQTPKHLITATGQRVTLRCSPRSGDLSVYWYQQSLDQGLQFLIQYYNGEERAKGNILERFSAQQFPDLHSELNLSSLELGDSALYFCASSESRGADTQYFGPGTRLTVL.